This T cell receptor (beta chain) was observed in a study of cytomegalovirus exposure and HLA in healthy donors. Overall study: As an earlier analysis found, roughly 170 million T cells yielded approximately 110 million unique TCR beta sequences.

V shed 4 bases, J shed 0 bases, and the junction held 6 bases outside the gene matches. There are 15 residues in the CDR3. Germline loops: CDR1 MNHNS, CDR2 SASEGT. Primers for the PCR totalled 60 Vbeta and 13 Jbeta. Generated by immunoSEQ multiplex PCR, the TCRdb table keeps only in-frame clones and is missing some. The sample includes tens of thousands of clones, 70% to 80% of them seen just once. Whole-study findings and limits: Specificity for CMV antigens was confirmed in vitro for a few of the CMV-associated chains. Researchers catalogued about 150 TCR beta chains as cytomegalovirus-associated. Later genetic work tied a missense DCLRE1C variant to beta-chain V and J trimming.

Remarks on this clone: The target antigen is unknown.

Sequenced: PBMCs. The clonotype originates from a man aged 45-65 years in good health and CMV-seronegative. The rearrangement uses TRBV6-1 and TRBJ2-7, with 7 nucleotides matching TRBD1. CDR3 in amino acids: CASSVGTVVSYEQYF. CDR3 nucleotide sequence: TGTGCCAGCAGTGTAGGGACAGTCGTCTCCTACGAGCAGTACTTC.